This passage covers 25 T cell receptor beta chains from one sample sequenced in a study of cytomegalovirus exposure and HLA in healthy donors (dated by TCRdb to the late 2010s). The library came from the immunoSEQ multiplex PCR assay. A mixture of 60 forward primers for TCR Vbeta segments and 13 reverse primers for TCR Jbeta segments was used in the multiplex PCR. TCRdb took this table from immuneACCESS and kept in-frame rearrangements with V and J called. Such tables lack part of the clones; where checked against another copy, unresolved V genes explain under half of the gap, and the rest is unexplained. A total of about 150,000 clones appear in this sample, 70% of them only once. The ten largest clones add up to approximately 2% of the sample. Sequences were obtained from PBMCs. The receptor source for this set is a woman in her fifties or sixties in good health and CMV-seropositive.

The V call is TRBV9, the J call TRBJ1-1, with D hard to call. Germline CDR1 is SGDLS and CDR2 is YYNGEE. The CDR3 has 14 amino acids. Trimming cost V 6 bases and J 5 bases, with 17 bases left between them. The CDR3 nucleotides read TGTGCCAGCAAGGAGGGCCCGTTGGCTACTGAAGCTTTCTTT. Protein product: CASKEGPLATEAFF.

About this clone itself: Other DNA sequences in the same sample also yield this CDR3. V and J are TRBV5-1 and TRBJ1-4; TRBD1 agrees at 7 bases. The V segment lost 0 bases and the J segment 3 bases; nucleotides outside the gene matches: 2. From germline, CDR1 is SGHRS and CDR2 YFSETQ. The CDR3 runs 15 residues. The CDR3: CASSLEGAPNEKLFF. The CDR3 region has the DNA TGCGCCAGCAGCTTGGAGGGGGCTCCTAATGAAAAACTGTTTTTT.

This clone was counted only a few times. The DNA of the CDR3 is TGTGCCAGCAGTCTCGGGACTAGCGGGTTCGAGCAGTACTTC. Its protein is CASSLGTSGFEQYF. The chain links TRBV28 to TRBJ2-7; TRBD2 aligns across 12 bases. Losses at the gene ends were 5 bases for V and 6 bases for J; bases not matched to a gene: 5. The CDR3 totals 14 residues. Germline V lookup: CDR1 MDHEN, CDR2 SYDVKM.

The rearrangement links TRBV7-2 to TRBJ1-2, with a possible D match to TRBD1 (6 bases). From germline, CDR1 is SGHTA and CDR2 FQGNSA. Trimming took off 6 bases at V and 0 bases at J, with 20 bases between the two ends. This CDR3 has 17 residues. CDR3 sequence reads: CASSPGLWEGANYGYTF. The DNA of the CDR3 is TGTGCCAGCAGTCCAGGGCTCTGGGAGGGGGCTAACTATGGCTACACCTTC.

The chain links TRBV7-8 to TRBJ1-4, with TRBD1 identical over 8 bases. This CDR3 region has 16 residues. Germline CDR1 and CDR2: SGHVS and FQNEAQ. The J segment lost 1 base and the V segment lost 1 base, leaving 2 bases of the junction unmatched. Written as DNA, the CDR3 is TGTGCCAGCAGCTTAGATGGGACAGGAACTAATGAAAAACTGTTTTTT. It yields the protein CASSLDGTGTNEKLFF.

This clone was seen more than once but under ten times. The V call is TRBV6-5, the J call TRBJ1-4, with TRBD1 matching over 7 bases. The V segment lost 6 bases and the J segment 5 bases; nucleotides outside the gene matches: 6. Germline values: CDR1 MNHEY, CDR2 SVGAGI. The CDR3 sequence is 14 residues long. CDR3 nucleotides: TGTGCCAGCAGAGAGGGACAGCCGAATGAAAAACTGTTTTTT. Translating gives CASREGQPNEKLFF.

The V gene is TRBV4-2, the J gene TRBJ2-1; tentatively, D is TRBD2 (6 bases). V was clipped by 1 base and J by 1 base, with 14 bases between them. Germline V gives CDR1 LGHNA, CDR2 YNFKEQ. The CDR3 has 17 residues. The CDR3 loop reads CASSQGIGSGSYNEQFF. As DNA, the CDR3 is TGTGCCAGCAGCCAAGGGATAGGTAGCGGATCCTACAATGAGCAGTTCTTC.

This clone was found a few times. The J gene is TRBJ1-1, the V gene TRBV5-1; no firm D call. V was trimmed by 2 bases and J by 1 base, leaving 6 bases between them. Per the germline V gene, CDR1 is SGHRS and CDR2 is YFSETQ. CDR3 length equals 13 residues. CDR3: CASSFDTNTEAFF. The CDR3 DNA follows: TGCGCCAGCAGCTTCGACACGAACACTGAAGCTTTCTTT. The full variable domain, completed using reference TRBV5-1 and TRBJ1-1, is KAGVTQTPRYLIKTRGQQVTLSCSPISGHRSVSWYQQTPGQGLQFLFEYFSETQRNKGNFPGRFSGRQFSNSRSEMNVSTLELGDSALYLCASSFDTNTEAFFGQGTRLTVV.

J is TRBJ1-4 and V is TRBV27, with D uncertain. There are 13 residues in the CDR3. Germline V CDR1 and CDR2: MNHEY, SMNVEV (reference sequence). Trimming pared 4 bases from V and 8 bases from J, leaving 11 bases between. The CDR3 sequence is CASSSGFGEKLFF. The CDR3 bases are TGTGCCAGCAGTTCGGGGTTCGGCGAAAAACTGTTTTTT.

The chain couples TRBV18 to TRBJ1-4; 7 nucleotides match TRBD1. Germline-derived CDR1 and CDR2 are KGHSH and LQKENI. The V segment lost 3 bases and the J segment 6 bases; nucleotides outside the gene matches: 4. The CDR3 spans 14 residues. The CDR3 is CASSPGQTYEKLFF. The DNA of the CDR3 is TGTGCCAGCTCACCGGGACAGACGTATGAAAAACTGTTTTTT.

This clone came up once. The V and J genes are TRBV5-4 and TRBJ1-2; D is perhaps TRBD1 (5 bases). The ends were cut back, 3 bases at V and 3 bases at J, with 12 bases in the middle. In germline, CDR1 is SGHNT, CDR2 YYREEE (reference sequence). The CDR3 is made up of 14 amino acids. CDR3 nucleotide sequence: TGTGCCAGCAGCTCCCTTGGGGGGGACTATGGCTACACCTTC. Its translation: CASSSLGGDYGYTF.

The V call is TRBV5-1, the J call TRBJ2-7; weak D call: TRBD1 (6 bases). This CDR3 region has 15 residues. The V and J ends lost 0 bases and 5 bases respectively, with 15 bases between them. Germline CDR1 and CDR2: SGHRS and YFSETQ. CDR3 region: CASSLVGDKEHEQYF. The DNA for the CDR3 is TGCGCCAGCAGCTTGGTGGGGGACAAGGAGCACGAGCAGTACTTC.

The chain has TRBV5-8 and TRBJ1-6; TRBD1 matches at 8 bases. The CDR3 loop spans 14 amino acids. Trimming removed 2 bases from V and 11 bases from J; junction bases left unmatched: 6. Germline V gene data show CDR1 as SGHTS and CDR2 as YDEGEE. The CDR3 DNA reads as TGTGCCAGCAGCTTCGGACAGGGTCGGCCACCCCTCCACTTT. Translation gives CASSFGQGRPPLHF.

The chain employs TRBV7-6 and TRBJ1-1, with D possibly TRBD1 on 6 matching bases. From germline, CDR1 is SGHVS and CDR2 FNYEAQ. There are 16 residues in the CDR3. The V end was cut by 9 bases, the J end by 1 base, with 21 bases between. The chain's CDR3 is CARVPGFRGWNTEAFF. As DNA, the CDR3 is TGTGCCAGGGTTCCCGGGTTCAGGGGATGGAACACTGAAGCTTTCTTT.

The chain joins TRBV7-2 to TRBJ2-1, with a weak D call TRBD1 (6 bases). V lost 5 bases and J 9 bases, leaving 17 bases between the germline ends. CDR3 size: 14 residues. CDR1 is SGHTA, CDR2 FQGNSA, per germline. For the CDR3, the DNA is TGTGCCAGCAGCGTGGGGGCCCGTAGAGTTGAGCAGTTCTTC. Translated, it gives CASSVGARRVEQFF.

The CDR3 DNA reads as TGTGCCAGCAGCTTAGGGGGACAGGCTAACTACGAGCAGTACTTC. It specifies CASSLGGQANYEQYF. This chain links TRBV11-3 with TRBJ2-7, with 8 bases aligning to TRBD1. CDR3 length: 15 amino acids. V lost 1 base, J lost 3 bases, and 5 bases stayed unmatched. CDR1 and CDR2 from the germline V gene are SGHNT and YENEEA. Filled out from reference TRBV11-3 and TRBJ2-7, the complete variable domain reads EAGVVQSPRYKIIEKKQPVAFWCNPISGHNTLYWYLQNLGQGPELLIRYENEEAVDDSQLPKDRFSAERLKGVDSTLKIQPAELGDSAVYLCASSLGGQANYEQYFGPGTRLTVT.

The sample holds a few counts of this clone. The chain links TRBV28 to TRBJ1-1; D uncertain. The V and J ends lost 8 bases and 3 bases respectively, with 13 bases between them. From germline, CDR1 is MDHEN and CDR2 SYDVKM. The CDR3 consists of 13 residues. CDR3 sequence: CASHSVGDTEAFF. The CDR3 DNA reads TGTGCCAGCCACTCGGTCGGAGACACTGAAGCTTTCTTT.

For the CDR3, the DNA is TGTGCCAGTAGTTCTCTCGGGGGGGATACGCAGTATTTT. It specifies CASSSLGGDTQYF. The rearrangement links TRBV19 to TRBJ2-3, with 7 nucleotides matching TRBD2. The CDR3 totals 13 residues. V was clipped by 5 bases and J by 6 bases; unmatched bases: 5. Germline-derived CDR1 and CDR2 are LNHDA and SQIVND (reference sequence).

The gene calls are TRBV28 and TRBJ1-2; D gene unclear. The CDR3 covers 16 residues. Trimming took 5 bases from V and 1 from J, leaving 17 bases between them. Germline assignment: CDR1 MDHEN and CDR2 SYDVKM. CDR3 residues: CASSPPSTNYNYGYTF. CDR3 coding DNA: TGTGCCAGCAGTCCTCCCAGCACTAACTATAACTATGGCTACACCTTC.

This clone was seen a few times. The rearrangement links TRBV5-1 to TRBJ2-1, with 11 positions matching TRBD1. CDR3 size: 16 residues. V lost 0 bases to trimming and J lost 6 bases; unmatched junction nucleotides: 5. Germline CDR1 SGHRS, CDR2 YFSETQ. In DNA, the CDR3 is TGCGCCAGCAGCTTGGCCGGGACAGGGGGTATCAATGAGCAGTTCTTC. Its protein is CASSLAGTGGINEQFF.

The chain uses TRBV2 and TRBJ2-1, with 10 bases lining up with TRBD2. CDR1 is SNHLY, CDR2 FYNNEI, per germline. This CDR3 spans 16 amino acids. Unmatched junction bases numbered 2, after V lost 3 bases and J lost 0 bases. CDR3 DNA sequence: TGTGCCAGCAGTGAGGGACTAGCGAGCTCCTACAATGAGCAGTTCTTC. It specifies CASSEGLASSYNEQFF.

On this clone: This same CDR3 is encoded by further DNA sequences in the sample. V gene TRBV6-5 combines with J gene TRBJ1-3; 10 positions agree with TRBD1. The CDR3 length is 14 residues. Germline CDR1 is MNHEY and CDR2 is SVGAGI. Trimming took 5 bases from V and 4 from J; bases not matched to a gene: 2. The CDR3 loop reads CASSRGQGGNTIYF. The CDR3, as DNA: TGTGCCAGCAGTAGGGGACAGGGGGGAAACACCATATATTTT.

The chain uses TRBV6-5 and TRBJ2-5; perhaps TRBD2 as D (8 bases). Germline CDR1 is MNHEY and CDR2 is SVGAGI. This CDR3 contains 14 residues. V lost 11 bases and J 5 bases, leaving 21 bases between the germline ends. The CDR3 reads CAATGAGGSETQYF. The CDR3 bases are TGTGCCGCAACAGGGGCGGGAGGCTCGGAGACCCAGTACTTC.

V and J are TRBV27 and TRBJ1-1; no firm D call. CDR1 and CDR2 from the germline V gene are MNHEY and SMNVEV (reference sequence). This CDR3 has 14 amino acids. Trimming removed 5 bases from V and 2 bases from J, with 12 bases in between. The CDR3 DNA sequence: TGTGCCAGCAGTCCCGATGGCACCAACACTGAAGCTTTCTTT. This gives the protein CASSPDGTNTEAFF.

This clone was observed a single time. V usage is TRBV5-1 and J usage is TRBJ2-5, with 12 bases matching TRBD1. After removal of 0 bases from V and 5 bases from J, the junction contained 5 bases not matched to a gene. This CDR3 region has 16 residues. Germline lookup yields CDR1 SGHRS and CDR2 YFSETQ. CDR3 sequence (DNA): TGCGCCAGCAGCTTGGAGGGACAGGGGGCCCAGGAGACCCAGTACTTC. Protein product: CASSLEGQGAQETQYF.